This is a list of T cell receptor beta chains from one sample in a study of blood T cell repertoires in COVID-19. Assay used: immunoSEQ multiplex PCR; TCRdb lists only in-frame clones, some missing. The repertoire includes about 130,000 clones, over 60% of them detected once, and under 2.5% sits in the top ten. Sequencing was done on a sample of peripheral blood. Receptors originate from a woman in her seventies with acute or convalescent COVID-19. CDR3s include the opening cysteine and the closing phenylalanine or tryptophan.

TRBV2 12 CASRAVGDEQFF
TRBV18 15 CASSPPGQGGEKLFF
TRBV6-5 13 CASSYRTNNEQFF
TRBV10-3 15 CAIRGETPTDNEQFF
TRBV30 15 CAWSRGLAEGDEQFF
TRBV19 14 CASSTIGTVYEQYF
TRBV12-3/TRBV12-4 13 CASSLGQNYGYTF
TRBV5-4 16 CASSLAGGGANYGYTF
TRBV28 16 CASSSQGRGAPDTQYF
TRBV9 15 CASSEGRGSNQPQHF
TRBV13 15 CASSLGLAGIDEQFF
TRBV2 15 CASSDTGAGANVLTF
TRBV27 12 CASSGSSYEQYF
TRBV6-1 16 CASSESPRGLTDTQYF
TRBV9 14 CASSLTDRGPNTYF
TRBV21-1 14 CASSGLAGSNEQFF
TRBV29-1 12 CSVEAGGYGYTF
TRBV11-3 11 CASSGGGEQYF
TRBV5-1 15 CASSRRTGDDSPLHF
TRBV11-3 14 CASSMTGEGNIQYF
TRBV6-5 15 CASSQTGATYNEQFF
TRBV5-1 12 CASSYDRGELFF
TRBV5-1 15 CASRGSAGVTNEQFF
TRBV9 16 CASSVGSGVSNSPLHF
TRBV11-2 14 CASSLVREAETQYF
TRBV28 12 CASSSGGREAFF
TRBV19 15 CASSIRGGAYNEQFF
TRBV12-3/TRBV12-4 13 CASSLTSTGELFF
TRBV7-2 15 CASSSLQGAVGEQFF
TRBV6-5 15 CASSYGSGWYNEQFF
TRBV3-1/TRBV3-2 19 CASSQRSPTRLSGANVLTF
TRBV3-1/TRBV3-2 14 CASSQGTGSYGYTF
TRBV7-9 14 CASSLVGSNQPQHF
TRBV18 16 CASSPSGQGAKGEQFF
TRBV19 16 CASSTGQGALHTEAFF
TRBV6-5 15 CASSQPGQGEDGYTF
TRBV2 16 CASSEDAGVDTGELFF
TRBV5-4 19 CASSGAVGAWGSGANVLTF
TRBV2 15 CASRGRTGGGGEQFF
TRBV6-5 13 CASSYSISDEQYF